This T cell receptor beta chain was captured by sequencing in a study of OX40 agonist ivuxolimab in advanced cancers. Study-level background: The mean age was 60 years, ranging from 23 to 79, with about four fifths of participants male.

Concerning this clone itself: Its matching antigen is unknown.

This CDR3 is built from 18 residues. Assay used: immunoSEQ multiplex PCR; TCRdb lists only in-frame clones, some missing. The sample contains 60,000 or so clones, 70% to 90% of which appear only once. Study-level findings and limits: In CD8+ T cells, expanded clones were on average more numerous than in CD4+.

This chain uses TRBV21-1 with TRBJ2-7; no DNA check was done on the table's D call, TRBD1. TRBV21-1 is a recognized pseudogene. This receptor was identified in an adult with an advanced solid tumor such as melanoma, head and neck, liver or kidney cancer. Sample: CD4+ or CD8+ T cells sorted from blood, taken in a trial of the OX40 agonist ivuxolimab. The CDR3 nucleotides are TGTGCCAGCAGCAAAGCGTCGTACTCCCGGGACAGGACCTACGAGCAGTACTTC. As protein: CASSKASYSRDRTYEQYF.